This TCR beta chain was identified in a study of CD8+ T cells in alopecia areata. Treatment reported: oral pan-JAK inhibitor, 5-10 mg twice daily. The ends lost 6 bases at V and 0 bases at J; junction bases unmatched: 10. This CDR3 comprises 17 residues. From germline, CDR1 is MNHEY and CDR2 SMNVEV (reference sequence). After isolation, RNA underwent reverse transcription to generate cDNA as the sequencing template. Some clones are missing from TCRdb's copy, which holds only in-frame ones; the method was immunoSEQ multiplex PCR. The profile shows approximately 200,000 clones, more than 55% of them singletons.

The source of this sequence is a human donor with alopecia areata. The chain has TRBV27 and TRBJ2-1, with TRBD2 matching 8 bases. Sequencing used CD4+ T cells sorted from blood, obtained at week 4, from a patient treated with tofacitinib. Here the CDR3 DNA reads TGTGCCAGCAGCTCTGGGGCGGGGGGCTTCTCCTACAATGAGCAGTTCTTC. Translating gives CASSSGAGGFSYNEQFF.